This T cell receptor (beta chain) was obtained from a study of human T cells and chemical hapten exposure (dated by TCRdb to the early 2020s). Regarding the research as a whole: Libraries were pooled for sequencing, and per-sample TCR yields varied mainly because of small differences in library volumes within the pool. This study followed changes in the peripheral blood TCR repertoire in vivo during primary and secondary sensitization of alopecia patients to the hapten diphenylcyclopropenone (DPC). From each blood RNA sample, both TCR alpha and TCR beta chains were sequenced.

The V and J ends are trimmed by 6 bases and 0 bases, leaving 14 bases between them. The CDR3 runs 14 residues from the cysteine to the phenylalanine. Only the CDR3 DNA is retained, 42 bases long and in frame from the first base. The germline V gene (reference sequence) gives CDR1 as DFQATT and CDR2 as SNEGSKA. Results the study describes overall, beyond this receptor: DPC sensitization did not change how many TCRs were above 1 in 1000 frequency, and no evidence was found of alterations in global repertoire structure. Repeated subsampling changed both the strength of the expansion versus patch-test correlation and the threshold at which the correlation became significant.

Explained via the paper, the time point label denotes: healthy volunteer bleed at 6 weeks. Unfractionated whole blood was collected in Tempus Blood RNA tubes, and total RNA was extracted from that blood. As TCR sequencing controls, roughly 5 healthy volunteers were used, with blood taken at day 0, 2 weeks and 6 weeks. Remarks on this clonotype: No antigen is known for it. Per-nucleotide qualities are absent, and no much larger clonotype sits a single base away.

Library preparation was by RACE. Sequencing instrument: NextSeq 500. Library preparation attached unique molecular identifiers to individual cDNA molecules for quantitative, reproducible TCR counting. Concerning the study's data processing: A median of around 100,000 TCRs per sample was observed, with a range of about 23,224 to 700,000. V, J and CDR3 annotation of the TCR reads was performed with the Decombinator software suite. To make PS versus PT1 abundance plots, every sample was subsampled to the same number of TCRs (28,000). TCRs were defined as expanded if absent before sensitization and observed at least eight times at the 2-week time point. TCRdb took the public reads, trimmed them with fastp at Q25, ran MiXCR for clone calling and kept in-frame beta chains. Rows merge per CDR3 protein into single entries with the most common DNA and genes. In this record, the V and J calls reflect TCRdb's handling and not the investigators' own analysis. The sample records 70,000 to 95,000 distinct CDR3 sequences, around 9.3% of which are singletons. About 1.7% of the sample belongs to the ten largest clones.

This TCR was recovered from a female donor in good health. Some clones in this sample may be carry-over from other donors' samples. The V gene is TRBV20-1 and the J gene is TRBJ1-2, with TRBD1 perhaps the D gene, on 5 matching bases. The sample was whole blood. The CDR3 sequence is CSAPSGGPNYGYTF. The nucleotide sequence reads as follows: TGCAGTGCCCCATCGGGGGGACCTAACTATGGCTACACCTTC.